This T cell receptor beta chain derives from a study of shared clonotypes between healthy human individuals (TCRdb year 2020). Describing the broader study: The cohort comprised a couple of women and a few men aged 18 to 49 years. Blood TCR repertoires of roughly five healthy adults were deeply sequenced to estimate repertoire size and the extent of clonotype sharing between individuals. To increase sequencing depth and limit assay-specific biases, TCR repertoire library preparation and sequencing were carried out by different laboratories using diverse techniques. Per donor, leukapheresis produced somewhere between about 0.94 and 9.5 billion PBMCs. The study at large found these results: Because the study included a small number of donors, the genetic and exposure-history diversity represented was limited. Based on pairwise subsampling, the degree of clonotype sharing among donors was expected to be affected by sequencing depth. Sampling was limited to blood, and TCR repertoires in tissue likely differ from TCR repertoires in blood.

To note about this clone: This receptor's antigen is unknown. Per-base qualities were not stored, and no clone one base away is much larger.

From its cysteine to its phenylalanine, the CDR3 spans 19 amino acids. The entry retains the CDR3 DNA only, 57 bases that are in frame from base 1. According to the germline V gene, CDR1 reads SGHVS and CDR2 reads FQNEAQ. Deletion took 1 base off V and 0 bases off J, with a span of 19 bases between the germline ends. Using the deep immunoSEQ assay, TCR CDR3 regions were amplified from genomic DNA by multiplex PCR. Genomic DNA extracted from each cell subset was distributed evenly over all wells of several immunoSEQ 96-well plates, and each plate served as one replicate. For unsorted PBMC, approximately 0.3 ug of genomic DNA, equivalent to around 30,000 T cell genomes, went into each replicate PCR. Unsorted PBMC genomic DNA was sequenced across ten immunoSEQ deep assay plates. Purified libraries were quantified with a Qubit 3.0 fluorometer, sized on a Bioanalyzer 2100, and re-quantified with the KAPA Library Quantification kit. Every immunoSEQ 96-well plate was sequenced on a separate single-read 150-cycle Illumina NextSeq 550 flow cell. Turning to the authors' computational methods: The immunoSEQ output contained only junctional sequences without quality scores, so filtering could not match that applied to full-length reads. Sequences were annotated with PyIR, a Python wrapper for IgBLAST v1.9, using IMGT germline references to assign V/J genes and CDR3. Reads with weak V/J assignments (E-value above 1e-6), missing CDR3, stop codons, out-of-frame junctions, or ambiguous translated residues were removed. A V3J clonotype was defined by an identical inferred V gene, J gene, and CDR3 amino acid sequence. Percentage overlap between repertoires was computed as shared unique clonotypes divided by the size of the smaller repertoire. RTK rarefaction, the Chao1 estimator, and Recon v2.1 estimates of unobserved clonotypes were used to assess repertoire richness. Held by TCRdb, this immuneACCESS table contains in-frame sequences only and omits some clones. Under half of the omission traces to an unresolved V gene where checked; the cause of the rest is unknown. V and J calls and clone size come straight from that table; D and trimming were deduced from the DNA. Recorded for this sample are more than 400,000 clones; about 72% of them occurred a single time. The ten largest clones take up approximately 12% of the sample.

Healthy HIV-negative adults with no recently reported acute infections or vaccinations were included as donors. Every donor was a Caucasian adult living in Nashville, Tennessee, USA. In the unsorted samples, approximately 85 million PBMCs were counted, and genomic DNA was extracted using the QIAamp DNA Blood Mini kit. Blood was obtained by leukapheresis, after which PBMCs were separated by Ficoll-Histopaque density gradient centrifugation and cryopreserved in liquid nitrogen vapor phase. What was sequenced was PBMCs. The chain links TRBV7-8 with TRBJ1-3, with TRBD1 perhaps the D gene, on 5 matching bases. This sequence originates from a woman in her thirties or forties in good health. Some clones in this sample may be carry-over from other donors' samples. The sequenced DNA: TGTGCCAGCAGCTTAGACTTGGCCCCCGACAGAGTCTCTGGAAACACCATATATTTT. Protein translation: CASSLDLAPDRVSGNTIYF. The reference TRBV7-8 and TRBJ1-3 proteins fill in what lies around the CDR3, so the full variable domain reads GAGVSQSPRYKVAKRGQDVALRCDPISGHVSLFWYQQALGQGPEFLTYFQNEAQLDKSGLPSDRFFAERPEGSVSTLKIQRTQQEDSAVYLCASSLDLAPDRVSGNTIYFGEGSWLTVV.